This passage covers 25 T cell receptor beta chains from one sample sequenced in a study of cytomegalovirus exposure and HLA in healthy donors. Vbeta (60) and Jbeta (13) primers were used in the PCR. Libraries were prepared by immunoSEQ multiplex PCR; TCRdb keeps only in-frame clonotypes and omits some of them. The sample yields about 170,000 clones, roughly 78% seen once. What was sequenced was PBMCs. The receptors here all came from a woman in her forties or fifties in good health and CMV-seropositive.

This clone has a handful of counts. The gene calls are TRBV4-2 and TRBJ2-7; 7 bases align to TRBD1. J lost 0 bases, V lost 0 bases, and 2 bases had no gene match. The CDR3 runs 15 residues. CDR1 is LGHNA, CDR2 YNFKEQ, per germline. The CDR3 DNA reads TGTGCCAGCAGCCAAGAGACAGGGCCCTCCTACGAGCAGTACTTC. Its protein product is CASSQETGPSYEQYF.

This chain joins TRBV5-6 and TRBJ1-6; 8 bases are a match to TRBD1. There are 14 residues in the CDR3. Germline trimming cut 0 bases from V and 7 bases from J; bases unmatched to any gene: 0. Germline V gene data show CDR1 as SGHDT and CDR2 as YYEEEE. The CDR3 sequence: CASSLGQGNSPLHF. CDR3 nucleotide sequence: TGTGCCAGCAGCTTGGGACAGGGGAATTCACCCCTCCACTTT.

V is TRBV6-1 and J is TRBJ2-7; D is undetermined. V was pared by 7 bases and J by 2 bases, with 15 bases between. The CDR3 runs 14 residues. Germline lookup yields CDR1 MNHNS and CDR2 SASEGT. CDR3 amino acids: CASTSRGLPYEQYF. In nucleotides, the CDR3 is TGTGCCAGCACCTCCCGAGGTCTCCCCTACGAGCAGTACTTC.

This clone was observed once. The genes are TRBV11-3 and TRBJ2-7, with 10 bases fitting TRBD1. The V and J ends lost 5 bases and 9 bases, in that order; junction bases with no gene match: 10. CDR1 is SGHNT, CDR2 YENEEA, per germline. The CDR3 consists of 14 residues. The CDR3 here is CASSPLGTGVVQYF. DNA for the CDR3: TGTGCCAGCAGCCCCCTAGGGACAGGGGTCGTGCAGTACTTC.

The J gene is TRBJ2-5, the V gene TRBV4-2; TRBD1 matches 10 bases. The CDR3 has 16 residues. CDR1 LGHNA and CDR2 YNFKEQ come from the germline V gene. V gave up 2 bases and J gave up 11 bases; unmatched junction bases: 14. CDR3 bases: TGTGCCAGCAGCCAACGCCGGGGACAGGGGAATGAGGAGCAGTACTTC. This encodes CASSQRRGQGNEEQYF.

This chain links TRBV4-1 with TRBJ2-5, with a tentative D call TRBD1 (6 bases). The germline V and J ends were trimmed by 4 bases and 0 bases, with 18 bases remaining between them. The CDR3 is 17 residues long. The V gene's germline CDR1 is MGHRA and CDR2 YSYEKL. The CDR3 DNA sequence: TGCGCCAGCAGCCCCCAGCCCAGGGGACCGTACCAAGAGACCCAGTACTTC. Amino acids: CASSPQPRGPYQETQYF.

The J gene is TRBJ2-1, the V gene TRBV5-5, with D possibly matching TRBD2 (5 bases). V lost 4 bases and J 2 bases, leaving 7 bases between the germline ends. The CDR3 is 13 residues long. The germline gives CDR1 SGHKS, CDR2 YYEKEE (reference sequence). For the CDR3, the DNA is TGTGCCAGCAGCCCCGGGGCCTACAATGAGCAGTTCTTC. Translation: CASSPGAYNEQFF.

A remark on this clone: At one boundary the junction diverges from the germline segment, which might be a read error. The CDR3 region has the DNA TGTTCCAGCAGCTTAGCGCGTGGACTAGCCTACAATGAGCAGTTCTTC. Amino acids: CSSSLARGLAYNEQFF. The chain uses TRBV7-9 and TRBJ2-1, with 7 bases matching TRBD2. The CDR3 has 16 amino acids. Germline V lookup: CDR1 SEHNR, CDR2 FQNEAQ (reference sequence).

The chain combines TRBV19 with TRBJ2-5, with 8 bases lining up with TRBD1. Trimming cost V 5 bases and J 5 bases; bases outside gene matches: 4. Germline-derived CDR1 and CDR2 are LNHDA and SQIVND (reference sequence). CDR3 length: 13 residues. CDR3 DNA: TGTGCCAGTAGTGGACAGGGTGGGGAGACCCAGTACTTC. Translating it yields CASSGQGGETQYF.

This clone occurred once. The genes are TRBV7-2 and TRBJ1-5; unclear D gene. V was trimmed by 1 base and J by 0 bases, leaving 7 bases between them. In germline, CDR1 is SGHTA, CDR2 FQGNSA. The CDR3 length is 15 residues. In DNA, the CDR3 is TGTGCCAGCAGCTTAGGGTCTAGTAGCAATCAGCCCCAGCATTTT. It is translated as CASSLGSSSNQPQHF.

This clone was seen only a few times. The CDR3 coding sequence is TGTGCCAGCAGCCCGGGACAGGGTAACACCGGGGAGCTGTTTTTT. Translated: CASSPGQGNTGELFF. V gene TRBV11-3 combines with J gene TRBJ2-2, with TRBD1 identical over 9 bases. The CDR3 runs to 15 residues. Germline V gene sequence: CDR1 SGHNT, CDR2 YENEEA. V shed 5 bases and J 2 bases; nucleotides not matched to a gene: 3.

This chain links TRBV5-1 with TRBJ1-2; 7 positions agree with TRBD1. V was clipped by 4 bases and J by 7 bases; unmatched bases: 13. Germline V gene sequence: CDR1 SGHRS, CDR2 YFSETQ. The CDR3 runs to 15 residues. Written as DNA, the CDR3 is TGCGCCAGCAGCCCATATACAGGGGCCCCTAGTGGCTACACCTTC. This codes for CASSPYTGAPSGYTF.

This clone showed up just a few times. This sequence joins TRBV6-5 and TRBJ2-7, with 10 bases identical to TRBD1. V trimming: 6 bases; J trimming: 1 base; junction bases outside the gene matches: 6. From germline, CDR1 is MNHEY and CDR2 SVGAGI. There are 15 residues in the CDR3. This chain's CDR3 is CASSRGTGASYEQYF. CDR3 DNA: TGTGCCAGCAGCCGAGGGACAGGGGCGTCCTACGAGCAGTACTTC.

J is TRBJ2-2 and V is TRBV11-3, with a possible D match to TRBD2 (5 bases). Germline CDR1 SGHNT, CDR2 YENEEA. V lost 3 bases to trimming and J lost 0 bases, with 8 bases between them. The CDR3 extends over 15 amino acids. CDR3 region: CASSLRGTNTGELFF. CDR3 nucleotides: TGTGCCAGCAGCTTGAGAGGGACGAACACCGGGGAGCTGTTTTTT.

J is TRBJ1-1 and V is TRBV30; tentative D call: TRBD1 (5 bases). Per the germline V gene, CDR1 is GTSNPN and CDR2 is SVGIG (reference sequence). V was shortened by 4 bases and J by 8 bases, with 17 bases between the two germline ends. The CDR3 sequence is 13 residues long. The CDR3 here is CAWTPIYSGEAFF. DNA for the CDR3: TGTGCCTGGACTCCCATTTACTCAGGGGAAGCTTTCTTT.

J is TRBJ1-5 and V is TRBV23-1; no reliable D call. TRBV23-1 is designated an ORF whose function remains uncertain. The CDR3 is made up of 15 amino acids. Trimming left V 2 bases short and J 0 bases short, with 8 bases between. In DNA, the CDR3 is TGCGCCAGCAGTCAAATCGCCTATAGCAATCAGCCCCAGCATTTT. This translates into CASSQIAYSNQPQHF.

In this sample, this clone turned up a few times. The V call is TRBV6-6, the J call TRBJ2-7, with TRBD2 as a possible D gene (6 bases). Germline-derived CDR1 and CDR2 are MNHNY and SVGAGI (reference sequence). Between the trimmed V and J ends, which lost 5 bases and 2 bases, there was a span of 19 bases. This CDR3 spans 16 amino acids. The CDR3 loop reads CASSPGSFGLPYEQYF. CDR3 DNA: TGTGCCAGCAGTCCCGGGAGCTTTGGGCTACCCTACGAGCAGTACTTC.

This chain joins TRBV6-5 and TRBJ2-5; the D gene is possibly TRBD1 (8 bases). The CDR3 consists of 16 residues. Germline-derived CDR1 and CDR2 are MNHEY and SVGAGI. The V end was cut by 0 bases, the J end by 6 bases, with 17 bases between. The CDR3 sequence is CASSYSSTGGVKTQYF. The CDR3 nucleotides are TGTGCCAGCAGTTACTCCTCTACAGGGGGGGTAAAGACCCAGTACTTC.

The chain links TRBV4-1 to TRBJ2-1; 9 bases are a match to TRBD2. CDR3 length equals 17 residues. V shed 0 bases and J 3 bases; nucleotides not matched to a gene: 6. Germline-derived CDR1 and CDR2 are MGHRA and YSYEKL. The CDR3, as DNA: TGCGCCAGCAGCCAAGATCGAGCGGGGGGCTTCTACAATGAGCAGTTCTTC. Protein: CASSQDRAGGFYNEQFF.

V usage is TRBV5-8 and J usage is TRBJ1-2; D is perhaps TRBD1 (5 bases). The CDR3 is 16 amino acids. Germline V gene lookup returns CDR1 SGHTS and CDR2 YDEGEE. V lost 4 bases to trimming and J lost 5 bases, with 21 bases between them. CDR3 DNA sequence: TGTGCCAGCAGCGTCCTTCCTCTTGACAGTTTTTATGGCTACACCTTC. It codes for CASSVLPLDSFYGYTF.

The gene calls are TRBV10-3 and TRBJ1-3, with TRBD1 as a possible D gene (5 bases). V was shortened by 6 bases and J by 0 bases, with 18 bases between the two germline ends. This CDR3 is built from 17 residues. Germline CDR1 and CDR2: ENHRY and SYGVKD. The CDR3 loop is CAIRDNREVSSGNTIYF. The CDR3 DNA reads as TGTGCCATCAGGGACAATAGAGAGGTGTCCTCTGGAAACACCATATATTTT.

The J gene is TRBJ1-1, the V gene TRBV9, with TRBD1 as a possible D gene (5 bases). CDR1 is SGDLS, CDR2 YYNGEE, per germline. V lost 3 bases and J lost 6, with 15 bases in between. There are 14 residues in the CDR3. In DNA form, the CDR3 reads TGTGCCAGCAGCGCAAGGGAGGGGCAGCCTGAAGCTTTCTTT. Protein: CASSAREGQPEAFF.

The V gene is TRBV2, the J gene TRBJ1-2; 7 bases are shared with TRBD1. V shed 2 bases, J shed 6 bases, and the junction held 0 bases outside the gene matches. The CDR3 is made up of 12 amino acids. CDR1 and CDR2 (germline): SNHLY, FYNNEI. As DNA, the CDR3 is TGTGCCAGCAGTGAAACAGGGGATGGCTACACCTTC. As protein: CASSETGDGYTF. The full variable domain, its missing parts supplied by reference TRBV2 and TRBJ1-2, is EPEVTQTPSHQVTQMGQEVILRCVPISNHLYFYWYRQILGQKVEFLVSFYNNEISEKSEIFDDQFSVERPDGSNFTLKIRSTKLEDSAMYFCASSETGDGYTFGSGTRLTVV.

The chain combines TRBV29-1 with TRBJ1-1; 8 bases fit TRBD1. CDR1 and CDR2 from the germline V gene are SQVTM and ANQGSEA. The CDR3 extends over 14 amino acids. V lost 7 bases, J lost 10 bases, and 17 bases stayed unmatched. The CDR3 loop is CSAGGGTGGTGAFF. CDR3 sequence (DNA): TGCAGCGCTGGGGGGGGGACAGGAGGCACGGGAGCTTTCTTT.

The chain links TRBV10-3 to TRBJ2-5; 8 nucleotides match TRBD1. J gave up 4 bases and V 2 bases, and 3 bases lay outside the gene matches. The CDR3 sequence is 14 residues long. CDR1 and CDR2 from the germline V gene are ENHRY and SYGVKD. The CDR3, as DNA: TGTGCCATCAGTGAGGTAACAGGGGGAGAGACCCAGTACTTC. As protein: CAISEVTGGETQYF.